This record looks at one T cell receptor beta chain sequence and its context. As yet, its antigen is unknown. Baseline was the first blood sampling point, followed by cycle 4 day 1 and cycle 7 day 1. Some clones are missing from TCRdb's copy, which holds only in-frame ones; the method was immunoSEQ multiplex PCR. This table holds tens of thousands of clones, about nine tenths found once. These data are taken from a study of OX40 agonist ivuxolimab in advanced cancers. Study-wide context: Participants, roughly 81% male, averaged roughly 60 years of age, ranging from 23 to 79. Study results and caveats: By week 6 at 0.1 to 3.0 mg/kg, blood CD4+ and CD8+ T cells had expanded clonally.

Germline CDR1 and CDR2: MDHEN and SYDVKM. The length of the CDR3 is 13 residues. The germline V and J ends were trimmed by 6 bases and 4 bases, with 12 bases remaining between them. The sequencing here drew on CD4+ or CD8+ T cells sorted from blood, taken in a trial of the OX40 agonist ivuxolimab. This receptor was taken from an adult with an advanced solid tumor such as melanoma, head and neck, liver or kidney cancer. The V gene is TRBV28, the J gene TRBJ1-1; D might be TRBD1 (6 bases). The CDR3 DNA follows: TGTGCCAGCAGGGGGGCAGGGAGCACTGAAGCTTTCTTT. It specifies CASRGAGSTEAFF. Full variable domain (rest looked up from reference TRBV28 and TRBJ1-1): DVKVTQSSRYLVKRTGEKVFLECVQDMDHENMFWYRQDPGLGLRLIYFSYDVKMKEKGDIPEGYSVSREKKERFSLILESASTNQTSMYLCASRGAGSTEAFFGQGTRLTVV.